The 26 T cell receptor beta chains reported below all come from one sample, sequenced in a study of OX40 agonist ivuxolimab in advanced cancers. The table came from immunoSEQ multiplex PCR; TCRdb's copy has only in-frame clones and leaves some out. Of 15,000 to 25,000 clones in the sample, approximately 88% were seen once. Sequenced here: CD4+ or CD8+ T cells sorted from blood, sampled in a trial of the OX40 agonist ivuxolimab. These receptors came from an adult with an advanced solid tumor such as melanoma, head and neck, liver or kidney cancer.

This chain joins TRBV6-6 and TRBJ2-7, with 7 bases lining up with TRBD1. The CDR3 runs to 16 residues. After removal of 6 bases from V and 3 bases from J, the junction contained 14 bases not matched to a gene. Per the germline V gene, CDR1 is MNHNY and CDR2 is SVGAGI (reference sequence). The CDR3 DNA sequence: TGTGCCAGCAGCCTCGACCGGGACAGCCTACTCTACGAGCAGTACTTC. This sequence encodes CASSLDRDSLLYEQYF.

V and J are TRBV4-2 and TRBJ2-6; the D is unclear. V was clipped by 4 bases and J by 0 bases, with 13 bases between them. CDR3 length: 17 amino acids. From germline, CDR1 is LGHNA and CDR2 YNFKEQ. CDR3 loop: CASSLTPASSGANVLTF. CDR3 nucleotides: TGTGCCAGCAGCCTCACCCCTGCGAGCTCTGGGGCCAACGTCCTGACTTTC.

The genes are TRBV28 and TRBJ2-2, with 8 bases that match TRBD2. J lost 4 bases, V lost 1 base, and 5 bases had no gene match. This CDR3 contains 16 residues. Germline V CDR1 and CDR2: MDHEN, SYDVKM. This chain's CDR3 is CASSLSREGPTGELFF. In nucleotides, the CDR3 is TGTGCCAGCAGTTTATCACGGGAGGGCCCCACCGGGGAGCTGTTTTTT.

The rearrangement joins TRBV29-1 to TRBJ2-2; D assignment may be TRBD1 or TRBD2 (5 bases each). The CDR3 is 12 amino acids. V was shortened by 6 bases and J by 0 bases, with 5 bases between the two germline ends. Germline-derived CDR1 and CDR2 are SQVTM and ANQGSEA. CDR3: CSVGANTGELFF. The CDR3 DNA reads TGCAGCGTGGGGGCGAACACCGGGGAGCTGTTTTTT.

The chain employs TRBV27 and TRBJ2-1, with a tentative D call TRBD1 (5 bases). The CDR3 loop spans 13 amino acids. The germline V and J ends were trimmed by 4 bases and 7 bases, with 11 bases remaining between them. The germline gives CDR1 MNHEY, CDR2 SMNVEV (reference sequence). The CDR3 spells CASSYGSGNEQFF. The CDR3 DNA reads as TGTGCCAGCAGTTATGGTTCAGGGAATGAGCAGTTCTTC.

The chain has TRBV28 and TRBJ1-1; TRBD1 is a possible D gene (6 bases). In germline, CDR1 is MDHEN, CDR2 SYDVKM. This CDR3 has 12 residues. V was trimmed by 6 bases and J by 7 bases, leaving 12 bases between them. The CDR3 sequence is CASRKQGNEAFF. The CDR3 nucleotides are TGTGCCAGCAGGAAACAGGGCAATGAAGCTTTCTTT.

The DNA for the CDR3 is TGTGCCAGCAGCCAAGCGGTAGCGGGATTCACAGATACGCAGTATTTT. It encodes CASSQAVAGFTDTQYF. The genes are TRBV14 and TRBJ2-3; 8 bases are shared with TRBD2. V lost 1 base to trimming and J lost 2 bases; unmatched junction nucleotides: 5. Germline assignment: CDR1 SGHDN and CDR2 FVKESK. This CDR3 has 16 residues.

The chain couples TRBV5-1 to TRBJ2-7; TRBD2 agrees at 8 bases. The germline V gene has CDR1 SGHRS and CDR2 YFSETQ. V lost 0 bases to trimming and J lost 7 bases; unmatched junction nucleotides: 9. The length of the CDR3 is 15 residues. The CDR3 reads CASSLDSGIGWEQYF. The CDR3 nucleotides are TGCGCCAGCAGCTTGGATAGCGGGATCGGTTGGGAGCAGTACTTC.

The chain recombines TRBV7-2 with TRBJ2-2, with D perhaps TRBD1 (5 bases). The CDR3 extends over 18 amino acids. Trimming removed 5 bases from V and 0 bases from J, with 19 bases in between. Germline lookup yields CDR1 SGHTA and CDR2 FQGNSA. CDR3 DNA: TGTGCCAGCAGCCCTCCGAGGACATACTATTCGAACACCGGGGAGCTGTTTTTT. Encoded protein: CASSPPRTYYSNTGELFF.

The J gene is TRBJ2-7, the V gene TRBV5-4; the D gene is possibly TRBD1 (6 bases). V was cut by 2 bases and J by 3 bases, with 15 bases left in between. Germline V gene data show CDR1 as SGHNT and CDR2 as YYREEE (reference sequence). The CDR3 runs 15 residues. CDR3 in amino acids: CASSLGVDRGYEQYF. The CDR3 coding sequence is TGTGCCAGCAGCTTAGGGGTGGACAGAGGCTACGAGCAGTACTTC.

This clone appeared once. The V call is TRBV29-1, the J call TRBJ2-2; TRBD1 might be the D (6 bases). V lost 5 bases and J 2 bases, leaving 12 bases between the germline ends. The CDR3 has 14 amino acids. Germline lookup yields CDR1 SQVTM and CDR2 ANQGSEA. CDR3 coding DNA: TGCAGCGTTCTGGACAGAAGTAACACCGGGGAGCTGTTTTTT. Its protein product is CSVLDRSNTGELFF.

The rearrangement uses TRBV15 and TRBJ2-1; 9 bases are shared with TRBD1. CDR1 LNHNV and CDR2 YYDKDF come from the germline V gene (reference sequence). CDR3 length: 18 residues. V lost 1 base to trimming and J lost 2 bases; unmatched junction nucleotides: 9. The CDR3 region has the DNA TGTGCCACCAGCAGAGGTCCACCGGGACAGGGAGCCTACAATGAGCAGTTCTTC. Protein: CATSRGPPGQGAYNEQFF. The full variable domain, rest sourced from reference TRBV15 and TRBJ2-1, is DAMVIQNPRYQVTQFGKPVTLSCSQTLNHNVMYWYQQKSSQAPKLLFHYYDKDFNNEADTPDNFQSRRPNTSFCFLDIRSPGLGDTAMYLCATSRGPPGQGAYNEQFFGPGTRLTVL.

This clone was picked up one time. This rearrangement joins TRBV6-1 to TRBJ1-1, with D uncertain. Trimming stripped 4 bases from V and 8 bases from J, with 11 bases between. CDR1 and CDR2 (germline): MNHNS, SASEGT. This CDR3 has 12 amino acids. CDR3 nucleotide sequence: TGTGCCAGCAGTGGGGTGAAAGCCGAAGCTTTCTTT. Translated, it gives CASSGVKAEAFF.

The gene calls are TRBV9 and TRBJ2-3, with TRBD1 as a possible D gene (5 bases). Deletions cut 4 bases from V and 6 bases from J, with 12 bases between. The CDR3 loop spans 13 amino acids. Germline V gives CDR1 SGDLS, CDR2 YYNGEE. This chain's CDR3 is CASSLPAGDTQYF. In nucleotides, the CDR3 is TGTGCCAGCAGCCTCCCGGCAGGGGATACGCAGTATTTT.

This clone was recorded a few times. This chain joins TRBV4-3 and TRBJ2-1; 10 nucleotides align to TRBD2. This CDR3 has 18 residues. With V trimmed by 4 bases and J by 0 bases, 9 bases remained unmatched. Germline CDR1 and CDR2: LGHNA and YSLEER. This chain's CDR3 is CASSPLLAGRLSYNEQFF. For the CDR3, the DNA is TGCGCCAGCAGCCCGCTACTAGCGGGACGCCTCTCCTACAATGAGCAGTTCTTC.

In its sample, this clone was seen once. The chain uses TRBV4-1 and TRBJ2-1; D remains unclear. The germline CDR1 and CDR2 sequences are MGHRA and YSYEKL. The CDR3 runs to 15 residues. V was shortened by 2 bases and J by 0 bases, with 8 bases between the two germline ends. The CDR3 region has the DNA TGCGCCAGCAGCCAAAAATATGACTCCTACAATGAGCAGTTCTTC. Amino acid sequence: CASSQKYDSYNEQFF.

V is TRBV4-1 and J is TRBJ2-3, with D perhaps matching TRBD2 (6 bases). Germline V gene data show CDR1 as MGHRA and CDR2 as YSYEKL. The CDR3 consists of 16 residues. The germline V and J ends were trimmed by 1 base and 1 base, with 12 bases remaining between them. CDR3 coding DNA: TGCGCCAGCAGCCAAGGCCCGGGACTGGGCACAGATACGCAGTATTTT. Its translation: CASSQGPGLGTDTQYF.

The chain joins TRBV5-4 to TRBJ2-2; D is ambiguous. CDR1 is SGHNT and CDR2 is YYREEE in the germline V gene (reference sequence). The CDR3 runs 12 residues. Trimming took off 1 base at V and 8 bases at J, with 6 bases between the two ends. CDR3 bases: TGTGCCAGCAGCTTGTATGGAGGGGAGCTGTTTTTT. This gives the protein CASSLYGGELFF.

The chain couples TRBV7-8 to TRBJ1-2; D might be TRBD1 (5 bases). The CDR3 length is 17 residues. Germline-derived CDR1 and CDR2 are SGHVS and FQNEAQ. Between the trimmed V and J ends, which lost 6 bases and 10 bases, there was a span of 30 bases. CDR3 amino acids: CASSRGVNNLGGLIYTF. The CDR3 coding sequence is TGTGCCAGCAGTAGGGGAGTTAACAACCTGGGAGGATTAATCTACACCTTC.

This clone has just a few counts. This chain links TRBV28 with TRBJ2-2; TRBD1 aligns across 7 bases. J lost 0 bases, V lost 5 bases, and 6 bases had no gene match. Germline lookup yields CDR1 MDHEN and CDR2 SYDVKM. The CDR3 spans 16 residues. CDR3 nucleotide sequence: TGTGCCAGCAGTAAGACAGGGACATCGAACACCGGGGAGCTGTTTTTT. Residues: CASSKTGTSNTGELFF.

The CDR3 region has the DNA TGCGCCAGCAGCCAAGGGGCCGGTCTAGAAGCTTTCTTT. This codes for CASSQGAGLEAFF. The chain recombines TRBV4-1 with TRBJ1-1, with no clear D. Germline V gene sequence: CDR1 MGHRA, CDR2 YSYEKL. Trimming shortened V by 1 base and J by 8 bases, and 11 bases separated the two germline ends. The CDR3 length is 13 residues.

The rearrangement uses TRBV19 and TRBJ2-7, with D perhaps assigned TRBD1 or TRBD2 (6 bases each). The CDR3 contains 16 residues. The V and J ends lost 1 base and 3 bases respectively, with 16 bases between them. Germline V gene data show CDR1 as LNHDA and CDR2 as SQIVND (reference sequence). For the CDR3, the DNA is TGTGCCAGTAGTATAGGAGGGGGGACATTTCTCTACGAGCAGTACTTC. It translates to CASSIGGGTFLYEQYF.

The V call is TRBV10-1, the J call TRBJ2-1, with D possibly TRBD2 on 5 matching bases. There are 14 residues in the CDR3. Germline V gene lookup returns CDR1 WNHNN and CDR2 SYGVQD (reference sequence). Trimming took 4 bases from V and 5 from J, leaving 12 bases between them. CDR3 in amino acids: CASSVSSLHNEQFF. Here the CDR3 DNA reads TGCGCCAGCAGTGTCTCTAGCTTGCACAATGAGCAGTTCTTC.

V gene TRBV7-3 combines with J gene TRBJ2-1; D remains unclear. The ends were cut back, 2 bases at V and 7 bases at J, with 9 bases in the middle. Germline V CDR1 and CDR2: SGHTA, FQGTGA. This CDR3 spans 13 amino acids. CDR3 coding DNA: TGTGCCAGCAGCTTAGGCGGCTTTAATGAGCAGTTCTTC. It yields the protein CASSLGGFNEQFF.

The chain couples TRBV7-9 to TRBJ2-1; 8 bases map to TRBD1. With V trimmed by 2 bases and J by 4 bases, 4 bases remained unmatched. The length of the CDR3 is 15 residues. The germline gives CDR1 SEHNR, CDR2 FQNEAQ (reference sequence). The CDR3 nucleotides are TGTGCCAGCAGCTTAATCACAGGGGGTTACAATGAGCAGTTCTTC. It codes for CASSLITGGYNEQFF.

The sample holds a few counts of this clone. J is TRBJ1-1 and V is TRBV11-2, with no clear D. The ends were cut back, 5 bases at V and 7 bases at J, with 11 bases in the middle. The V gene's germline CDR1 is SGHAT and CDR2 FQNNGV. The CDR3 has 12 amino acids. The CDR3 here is CASSLPLGEAFF. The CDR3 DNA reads TGTGCCAGCAGCCTACCCCTCGGTGAAGCTTTCTTT.